This T cell receptor beta chain came from a study of monozygotic twins with cystic fibrosis. Study conclusions and caveats: Median Simpson clonality of approximately 0.01 suggested naive T cells predominated. V usage most resembled the co-twin in 13 of 16 pairs. Monozygotic CF twins shared more identical nucleotide clonotypes than unrelated patients.

Data came from immunoSEQ multiplex PCR; TCRdb stores just in-frame clones and leaves some out. Of around 21,000 clones listed, around nine tenths were seen once; the top ten hold 1% to 1.5%. Comment on this clone: Its antigen is unidentified.

The CDR3 runs to 13 residues. The V segment lost 4 bases and the J segment 4 bases; nucleotides outside the gene matches: 0. The germline V gene has CDR1 SGHRS and CDR2 YFSETQ. The rearrangement joins TRBV5-1 to TRBJ2-2, with 8 bases matching TRBD1. This TCR derives from a woman in her twenties or thirties with cystic fibrosis. Sequenced input: blood. DNA of the CDR3: TGCGCCAGCAGCACAGGGGGCACCGGGGAGCTGTTTTTT. This translates into CASSTGGTGELFF.